This is a list of T cell receptor beta chains from one sample in a study of T cells of healthy individuals. TCRdb re-derived calls from the 5' RACE reads in MiXCR, one entry per CDR3 protein. This repertoire shows around 63,000 distinct CDR3 sequences, around 15% found once; its top ten account for less than 6%. The source is a human donor in good health. Both conserved end residues are part of each CDR3. Each record gives: V gene, J gene, CDR3 protein.

V gene: TRBV2; J gene: TRBJ2-2; CDR3 protein: CASSETSGGRDTGELFF
V gene: TRBV9; J gene: TRBJ2-5; CDR3 protein: CASRGAGETQYF
V gene: TRBV25-1; J gene: TRBJ2-7; CDR3 protein: CASTEGLAGAYEQYF
V gene: TRBV3-1; J gene: TRBJ2-5; CDR3 protein: CASSQSLDRGETQYF
V gene: TRBV5-1; J gene: TRBJ2-2; CDR3 protein: CASSFRGGPTNTGELFF
V gene: TRBV7-9; J gene: TRBJ2-3; CDR3 protein: CASSIMDRGTDTQYF
V gene: TRBV6-5; J gene: TRBJ2-7; CDR3 protein: CASSYSTSALTYEQYF
V gene: TRBV4-1; J gene: TRBJ2-7; CDR3 protein: CASSHRPGPSYEQYF
V gene: TRBV5-6; J gene: TRBJ2-7; CDR3 protein: CASSRGSSYEQYF
V gene: TRBV20-1; J gene: TRBJ1-2; CDR3 protein: CSARGQETYGYTF
V gene: TRBV15; J gene: TRBJ1-4; CDR3 protein: CATSRDAAPAEKLFF
V gene: TRBV2; J gene: TRBJ2-7; CDR3 protein: CASSSGTGYYEQYF
V gene: TRBV6-6; J gene: TRBJ1-5; CDR3 protein: CASSYSGIGQPQHF
V gene: TRBV10-3; J gene: TRBJ1-2; CDR3 protein: CATGTGAIYGYTF
V gene: TRBV5-1; J gene: TRBJ1-1; CDR3 protein: CASSYGPGTEAFF
V gene: TRBV6-6; J gene: TRBJ1-4; CDR3 protein: CASSYTIGTEMGKLFF
V gene: TRBV6-6; J gene: TRBJ1-3; CDR3 protein: CASSSGDFGNTIYF
V gene: TRBV11-3; J gene: TRBJ2-5; CDR3 protein: CASRSRDSETQYF
V gene: TRBV29-1; J gene: TRBJ2-3; CDR3 protein: CSGLMTSYTDTQYF
V gene: TRBV29-1; J gene: TRBJ2-1; CDR3 protein: CSPLVNTNNEQFF
V gene: TRBV29-1; J gene: TRBJ2-3; CDR3 protein: CSVLSGFSTDTQYF
V gene: TRBV12-5; J gene: TRBJ2-7; CDR3 protein: CASGLVLGQRSYEQYF
V gene: TRBV12-3/TRBV12-4; J gene: TRBJ2-7; CDR3 protein: CASSLRGGRNEQYF
V gene: TRBV6-1; J gene: TRBJ2-3; CDR3 protein: CASKTRIKDTQYF
V gene: TRBV28; J gene: TRBJ2-7; CDR3 protein: CASRYPRAPYEQYF
V gene: TRBV20-1; J gene: TRBJ2-3; CDR3 protein: CSARPDGRATDTQYF
V gene: TRBV7-9; J gene: TRBJ1-1; CDR3 protein: CASSLGQRGTEAFF
V gene: TRBV4-1; J gene: TRBJ2-3; CDR3 protein: CASSRRTSGGSTDTQYF
V gene: TRBV6-5; J gene: TRBJ2-1; CDR3 protein: CASSYQDGYNEQFF
V gene: TRBV18; J gene: TRBJ2-2; CDR3 protein: CASSPISLNTGELFF
V gene: TRBV12-3/TRBV12-4; J gene: TRBJ2-2; CDR3 protein: CASSLGLAGELANTGELFF
V gene: TRBV6-2/TRBV6-3; J gene: TRBJ2-5; CDR3 protein: CASSFGKETQYF
V gene: TRBV2; J gene: TRBJ1-1; CDR3 protein: CASRLFDGDTEAFF
V gene: TRBV9; J gene: TRBJ2-2; CDR3 protein: CASSVGDLTGELFF
V gene: TRBV7-9; J gene: TRBJ2-2; CDR3 protein: CASSHKDRGNTGELFF
V gene: TRBV2; J gene: TRBJ2-7; CDR3 protein: CASSPWGGLGTGEQYF
V gene: TRBV6-5; J gene: TRBJ1-2; CDR3 protein: CASRPGQGANYGYTF
V gene: TRBV24-1; J gene: TRBJ2-7; CDR3 protein: CATSDLSSGRVAYEQYF
V gene: TRBV7-8; J gene: TRBJ2-7; CDR3 protein: CASSRGYSTYEQYF
V gene: TRBV5-4; J gene: TRBJ2-7; CDR3 protein: CASSGGLAGPYEQYF
V gene: TRBV7-3; J gene: TRBJ2-5; CDR3 protein: CASSLSRDSQETQYF
V gene: TRBV4-1; J gene: TRBJ2-7; CDR3 protein: CASSQDLFGLAGPGGEQYF
V gene: TRBV6-1; J gene: TRBJ2-5; CDR3 protein: CASSVTGGETQYF
V gene: TRBV7-3; J gene: TRBJ2-7; CDR3 protein: CASSLTGGPTYEQYF
V gene: TRBV7-2; J gene: TRBJ2-1; CDR3 protein: CASSLNLAKGGGEQFF
V gene: TRBV10-3; J gene: TRBJ2-7; CDR3 protein: CAISVERGSSYEQYF
V gene: TRBV20-1; J gene: TRBJ1-3; CDR3 protein: CSVSQGSGNTIYF
V gene: TRBV7-8; J gene: TRBJ2-3; CDR3 protein: CASGVAYHTDTQYF
V gene: TRBV11-2; J gene: TRBJ2-1; CDR3 protein: CASSLDLTPNEQFF